This paragraph covers one TCR beta chain sequence. Its antigen is unknown. Donors were drawn from the approximately 110-subject validation cohort, separate from the approximately 700-subject first cohort. Using immunoSEQ multiplex PCR, the repertoire was profiled, and TCRdb retains in-frame clones only, with some absent. The profile shows over 150,000 clones, roughly 89% of them singletons. The entry originates in a study of cytomegalovirus exposure and HLA in healthy donors. The wider study: The use of the same platform for the roughly 130 validation repertoires and the roughly 670 first-cohort repertoires was reported by a later analysis.

Germline V gives CDR1 MNHEY, CDR2 SMNVEV (reference sequence). The CDR3 is made up of 14 amino acids. V shed 2 bases and J shed 4 bases, with 12 bases lying between them. Overall study results and limits: Cytomegalovirus association was listed for about 160 TCR beta chains. Using the classifier, cytomegalovirus status was reportedly diagnosed with high specificity and sensitivity.

This TCR came from a young woman in good health and CMV-seropositive. This chain uses TRBV27 with TRBJ2-7, with D possibly being TRBD2 (7 bases). The sequenced sample was PBMCs. The CDR3 here is CASSLRGGQYEQYF. CDR3 DNA: TGTGCCAGCAGTTTAAGGGGGGGGCAATACGAGCAGTACTTC.